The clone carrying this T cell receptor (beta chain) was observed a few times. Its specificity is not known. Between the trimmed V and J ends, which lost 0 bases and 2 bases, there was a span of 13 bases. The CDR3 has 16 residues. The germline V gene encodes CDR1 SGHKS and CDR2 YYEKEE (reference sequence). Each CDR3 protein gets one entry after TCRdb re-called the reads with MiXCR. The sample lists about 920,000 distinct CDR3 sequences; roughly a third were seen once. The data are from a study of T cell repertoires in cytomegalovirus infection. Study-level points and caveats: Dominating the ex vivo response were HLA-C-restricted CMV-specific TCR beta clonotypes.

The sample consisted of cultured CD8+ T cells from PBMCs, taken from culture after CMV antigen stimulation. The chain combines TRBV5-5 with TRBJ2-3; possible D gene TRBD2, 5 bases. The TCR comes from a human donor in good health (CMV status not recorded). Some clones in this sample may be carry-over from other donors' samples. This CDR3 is CASSLAVTTYTDTQYF. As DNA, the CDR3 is TGTGCCAGCAGCTTGGCCGTGACTACATACACAGATACGCAGTATTTT.